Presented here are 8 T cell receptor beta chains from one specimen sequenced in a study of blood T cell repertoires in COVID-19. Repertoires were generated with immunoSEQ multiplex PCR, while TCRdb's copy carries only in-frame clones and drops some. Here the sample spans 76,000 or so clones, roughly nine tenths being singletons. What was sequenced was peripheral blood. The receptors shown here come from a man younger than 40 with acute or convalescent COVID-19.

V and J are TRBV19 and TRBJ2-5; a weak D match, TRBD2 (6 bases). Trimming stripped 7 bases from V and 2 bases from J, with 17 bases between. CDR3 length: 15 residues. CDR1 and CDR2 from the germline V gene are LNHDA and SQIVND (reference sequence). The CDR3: CASTPRGRQQETQYF. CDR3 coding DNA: TGTGCCAGTACTCCTCGGGGGAGACAGCAAGAGACCCAGTACTTC.

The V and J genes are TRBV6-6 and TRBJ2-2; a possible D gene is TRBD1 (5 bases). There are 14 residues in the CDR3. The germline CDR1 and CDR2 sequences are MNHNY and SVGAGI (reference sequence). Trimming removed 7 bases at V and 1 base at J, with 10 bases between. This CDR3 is CASTDQGNTGELFF. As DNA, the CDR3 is TGTGCCAGCACCGACCAGGGGAACACCGGGGAGCTGTTTTTT.

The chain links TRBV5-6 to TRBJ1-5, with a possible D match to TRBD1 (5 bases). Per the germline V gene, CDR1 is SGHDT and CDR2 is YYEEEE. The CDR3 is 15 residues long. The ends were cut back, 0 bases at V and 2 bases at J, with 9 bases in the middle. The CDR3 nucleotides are TGTGCCAGCAGCTTGGCCGGGGGGGGCAATCAGCCCCAGCATTTT. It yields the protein CASSLAGGGNQPQHF.

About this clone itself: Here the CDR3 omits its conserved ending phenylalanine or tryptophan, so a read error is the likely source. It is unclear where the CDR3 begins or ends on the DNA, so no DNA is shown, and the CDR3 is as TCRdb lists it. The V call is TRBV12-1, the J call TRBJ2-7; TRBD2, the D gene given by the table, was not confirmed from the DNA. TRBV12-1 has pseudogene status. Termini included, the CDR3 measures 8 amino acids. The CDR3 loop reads CASSRRED.

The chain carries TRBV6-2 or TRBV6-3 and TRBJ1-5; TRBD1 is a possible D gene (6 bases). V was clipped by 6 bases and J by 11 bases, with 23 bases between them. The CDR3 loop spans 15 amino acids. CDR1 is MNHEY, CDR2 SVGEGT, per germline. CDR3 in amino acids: CASSPVGHSLLTQHF. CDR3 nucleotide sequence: TGTGCCAGCAGCCCGGTGGGACACTCGCTCCTGACCCAGCATTTT.

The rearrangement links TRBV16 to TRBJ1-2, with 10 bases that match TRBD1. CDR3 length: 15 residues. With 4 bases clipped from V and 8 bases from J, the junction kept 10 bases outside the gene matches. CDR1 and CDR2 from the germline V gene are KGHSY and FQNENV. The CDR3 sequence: CASSPSRDRGVGYTF. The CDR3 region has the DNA TGTGCCAGCAGCCCGTCCCGGGACAGGGGAGTGGGCTACACCTTC.

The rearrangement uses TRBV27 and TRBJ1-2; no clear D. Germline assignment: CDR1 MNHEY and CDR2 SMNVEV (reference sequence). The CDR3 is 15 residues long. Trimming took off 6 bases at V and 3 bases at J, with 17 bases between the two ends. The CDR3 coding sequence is TGTGCCAGCAGGAACGTGAGGGCGCCTCACTATGGCTACACCTTC. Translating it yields CASRNVRAPHYGYTF.

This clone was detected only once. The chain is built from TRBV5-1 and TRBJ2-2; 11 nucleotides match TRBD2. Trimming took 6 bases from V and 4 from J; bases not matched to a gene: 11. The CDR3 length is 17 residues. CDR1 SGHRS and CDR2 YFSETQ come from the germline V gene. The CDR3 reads CASTQDTLAGGTGELFF. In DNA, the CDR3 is TGCGCCAGCACTCAGGACACCCTAGCGGGAGGCACCGGGGAGCTGTTTTTT.